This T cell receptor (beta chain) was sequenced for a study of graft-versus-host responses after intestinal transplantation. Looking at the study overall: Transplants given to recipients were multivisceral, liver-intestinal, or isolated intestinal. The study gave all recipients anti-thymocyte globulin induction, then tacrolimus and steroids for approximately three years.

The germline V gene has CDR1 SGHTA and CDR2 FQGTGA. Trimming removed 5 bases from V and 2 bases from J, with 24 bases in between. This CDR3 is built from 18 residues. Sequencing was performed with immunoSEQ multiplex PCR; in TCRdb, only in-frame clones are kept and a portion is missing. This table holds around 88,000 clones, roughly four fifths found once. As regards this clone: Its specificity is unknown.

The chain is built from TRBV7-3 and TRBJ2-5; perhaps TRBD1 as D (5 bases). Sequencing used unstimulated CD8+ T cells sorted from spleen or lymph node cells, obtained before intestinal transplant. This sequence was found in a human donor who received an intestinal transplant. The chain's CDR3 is CASSPHGANFHPQETQYF. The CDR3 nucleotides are TGTGCCAGCAGCCCCCATGGGGCTAATTTCCACCCACAAGAGACCCAGTACTTC.